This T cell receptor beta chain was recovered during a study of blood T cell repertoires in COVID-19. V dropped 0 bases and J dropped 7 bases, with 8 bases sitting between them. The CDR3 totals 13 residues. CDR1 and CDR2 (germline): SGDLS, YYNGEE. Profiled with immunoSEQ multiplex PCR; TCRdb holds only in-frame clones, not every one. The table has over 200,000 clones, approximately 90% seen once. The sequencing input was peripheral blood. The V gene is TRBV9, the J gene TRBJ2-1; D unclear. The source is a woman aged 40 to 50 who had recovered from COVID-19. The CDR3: CASSVEAGNEQFF. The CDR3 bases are TGTGCCAGCAGCGTAGAGGCCGGGAATGAGCAGTTCTTC.